The 10 T cell receptor beta chains below come from one sample, sequenced in a study of T cell responses to AZD1222 COVID-19 vaccine. Produced via immunoSEQ multiplex PCR; TCRdb's table is partial and in-frame only. This table holds 120,000 to 150,000 clones, 88% found once. Sample: peripheral blood, taken on day 0 of AZD1222 vaccination. These receptors came from an adult in good health.

The V gene is TRBV6-5, the J gene TRBJ2-1; unclear D gene. CDR3 length: 15 residues. CDR1 MNHEY and CDR2 SVGAGI come from the germline V gene. V lost 6 bases and J 8 bases, leaving 20 bases between the germline ends. CDR3 in DNA: TGTGCCAGCAGGAGGATGTGGGGTTCAGTCGATGAGCAGTTCTTC. This translates into CASRRMWGSVDEQFF.

This rearrangement joins TRBV21-1 to TRBJ1-1. TRBV21-1 is marked as a pseudogene. The CDR3 runs to 14 residues. DNA of the CDR3: TGTGCCAGCAGCTACCACGCAGCGAACACTGAAGCTTTCTTT. Its protein is CASSYHAANTEAFF.

The chain joins TRBV20-1 to TRBJ2-7; tentatively, D is TRBD2 (5 bases). Germline values: CDR1 DFQATT, CDR2 SNEGSKA (reference sequence). Trimming removed 1 base at V and 7 bases at J, with 8 bases between. The CDR3 length is 11 residues. The CDR3 sequence is CSARGPGEQYF. CDR3 coding DNA: TGCAGTGCTAGAGGCCCGGGAGAGCAGTACTTC.

The gene calls are TRBV18 and TRBJ1-1; D possibly corresponds to TRBD1 (5 bases). This CDR3 region has 17 residues. In germline, CDR1 is KGHSH, CDR2 LQKENI. Trimming took off 2 bases at V and 0 bases at J, with 16 bases between the two ends. The CDR3 sequence: CASSPGYGGGMNTEAFF. The CDR3 DNA follows: TGTGCCAGCTCACCAGGTTACGGGGGAGGCATGAACACTGAAGCTTTCTTT.

V and J are TRBV4-1 and TRBJ2-7; 7 nucleotides line up with TRBD2. Germline-derived CDR1 and CDR2 are MGHRA and YSYEKL. The V segment lost 3 bases and the J segment 0 bases; nucleotides outside the gene matches: 8. This CDR3 region has 16 residues. The CDR3 here is CASSQGYGLDSYEQYF. As DNA, the CDR3 is TGCGCCAGCAGCCAGGGCTATGGACTAGACTCCTACGAGCAGTACTTC.

The sample holds one count of this clone. V and J are TRBV6-5 and TRBJ1-4; the match to TRBD1 covers 7 bases. Germline CDR1 reads MNHEY; CDR2 reads SVGAGI. The CDR3 has 16 residues. V lost 0 bases, J lost 8 bases, and 9 bases stayed unmatched. The CDR3 sequence: CASSYSNRGVREKLFF. The CDR3 bases are TGTGCCAGCAGTTACTCAAACAGGGGAGTGAGGGAAAAACTGTTTTTT.

The genes are TRBV19 and TRBJ1-4, with D unclear. The CDR3 loop spans 15 amino acids. V lost 7 bases and J 0 bases, leaving 12 bases between the germline ends. CDR1 and CDR2 from the germline V gene are LNHDA and SQIVND (reference sequence). CDR3 coding DNA: TGTGCCAGTAATGGAGCAGCTACAACTAATGAAAAACTGTTTTTT. It translates to CASNGAATTNEKLFF.

The J gene is TRBJ2-7, the V gene TRBV2, with TRBD1 as a possible D gene (5 bases). The V gene's germline CDR1 is SNHLY and CDR2 FYNNEI. Trimming shortened V by 3 bases and J by 4 bases, and 10 bases separated the two germline ends. This CDR3 has 13 residues. CDR3 sequence (DNA): TGTGCCAGCAGTGACAGGGTTAAATACGAGCAGTACTTC. The encoded protein is CASSDRVKYEQYF.

The chain couples TRBV5-1 to TRBJ2-3; a weak D match, TRBD2 (7 bases). Trimming left V 4 bases short and J 2 bases short, with 11 bases between. This CDR3 has 14 residues. CDR1 SGHRS and CDR2 YFSETQ come from the germline V gene. CDR3 nucleotide sequence: TGCGCCAGCAGCAACGGGGGGCCCACAGATACGCAGTATTTT. Translating gives CASSNGGPTDTQYF.

CDR3 nucleotides: TGTGCCAGCAGCCCCCCCGGGCAAGGTGAAAAACTGTTTTTT. The encoded protein is CASSPPGQGEKLFF. The rearrangement uses TRBV7-6 and TRBJ1-4, with unresolved D. Germline CDR1 SGHVS, CDR2 FNYEAQ. This CDR3 spans 14 amino acids. Deletions cut 5 bases from V and 7 bases from J, with 14 bases between.